This T cell receptor (beta chain) came from a study of blood T cell repertoires in COVID-19. Background on the study: T cells, B-cell-depleted T cells, or PBMCs supplied cDNA or gDNA.

Source study methods: Amplifying reference gene primers gave estimates of nucleated cell counts. Produced via immunoSEQ multiplex PCR; TCRdb's table is partial and in-frame only. V and J calls and clone size are as listed in that table; D and trimming were resolved from the DNA. The sample carries around 250,000 clones, 90% recorded once. Patients at the Seattle site were enrolled during active infection and followed longitudinally. This CDR3 is built from 15 residues. V trimming: 4 bases; J trimming: 10 bases; junction bases outside the gene matches: 10. Germline CDR1 and CDR2: SGDLS and YYNGEE. The genes are TRBV9 and TRBJ1-6; 8 bases align to TRBD1. This sequence was found in a woman between 55 and 75 years old with COVID-19, enrolled during active disease. Specimen: peripheral blood. CDR3 sequence reads: CASSIGQGLGSPLHF. For the CDR3, the DNA is TGTGCCAGCAGCATCGGACAGGGTCTTGGGTCACCCCTCCACTTT.